The rows below give T cell receptor beta chains drawn from one sample of a study of cytomegalovirus exposure and HLA in healthy donors. Generated by immunoSEQ multiplex PCR, the TCRdb table keeps only in-frame clones and is missing some. The sample has over 150,000 clones, roughly 85% seen once. Sequencing was carried out using PBMCs. The receptors here all came from a man aged 40-49 years in good health and CMV-seronegative. The CDR3 runs from the conserved cysteine through the conserved F or W.

V	length	J	CDR3
TRBV7-2	14	TRBJ1-5	CASSLTGSNQPQHF
TRBV7-8	15	TRBJ2-5	CASSLLAGPQETQYF
TRBV7-6	13	TRBJ2-3	CASSLVTADTQYF
TRBV5-1	15	TRBJ1-4	CASSYHGTGDEKLFF
TRBV6-6	14	TRBJ2-3	CASTQGLVTDTQYF
TRBV9	13	TRBJ2-1	CASSRFSYNEQFF
TRBV7-9	15	TRBJ2-2	CASSLARGNTGELFF
TRBV7-9	14	TRBJ2-7	CASSSGRRHVRLDF
TRBV29-1	13	TRBJ2-5	CSAELAGAETQYF
TRBV7-2	15	TRBJ2-3	CASSLGLAGPDTQYF
TRBV5-1	14	TRBJ1-1	CASRGGTGFTEAFF
TRBV15	16	TRBJ2-3	CATSRGFSGGVRTQYF
TRBV6-1	13	TRBJ2-7	CASSDNRQYEQYF
TRBV6-1	15	TRBJ2-7	CASSDSSGPIYEQYF
TRBV7-9	14	TRBJ1-6	CAIFVGGSNSPLHF
TRBV11-2	13	TRBJ2-5	CASSPLGGETQYF
TRBV7-9	16	TRBJ1-2	CSSSLDPGQGKSGYTF
TRBV5-6	15	TRBJ2-5	CASSLTGTNQETQYF
TRBV9	15	TRBJ2-3	CASSVEGVTTDTQYF
TRBV7-2	14	TRBJ1-1	CASSPRRAGGTAFF
TRBV7-9	14	TRBJ2-1	CASHGTSGMNEQFF
TRBV5-1	14	TRBJ1-1	CASSTDSMNTEAFF
TRBV19	15	TRBJ2-7	CASSNSAGGTYEQYF
TRBV7-6	13	TRBJ2-7	CASSPRQGDEQYF